The table lists the clone carrying this TCR beta chain with many counts. The target antigen is unknown. This specimen belongs to a study of regulatory T cells in long-lasting Graves disease. Whole-study context: Over 5 years on antithyroid drugs plus positive TSH receptor antibodies marked Graves' disease as persistent.

Arm-PCR with iRepertoire HTBI primers amplified the CDR3 regions for these TCR beta libraries. TCRdb recomputed calls from the multiplex PCR reads with MiXCR, one row per CDR3 protein. The sample lists 400,000 to 500,000 distinct CDR3 sequences, around a fifth occurring once. Time point specified: persistent/refractory GD, antithyroid drugs over 5 years with positive TRAb. From PBMCs, RNA was extracted and then used to make the TCR library. Findings and limits, study-wide: Analysis covered peripheral blood alone, not thyroid tissue.

The TCR comes from a female donor with Graves disease. Sequencing used peripheral blood mononuclear cells (PBMCs), obtained when the disease was refractory, from a patient treated with antithyroid drugs.

The CDR3 DNA reads as TGTGCCTGTGCGGGCGGGGGAGAGACCCAGTACTTC. Its protein is CACAGGGETQYF. This rearrangement joins TRBV2 to TRBJ2-5; 7 bases align to TRBD2. The CDR3 extends over 12 amino acids. J gave up 4 bases and V 11 bases, and 7 bases lay outside the gene matches. Per the germline V gene, CDR1 is SNHLY and CDR2 is FYNNEI.